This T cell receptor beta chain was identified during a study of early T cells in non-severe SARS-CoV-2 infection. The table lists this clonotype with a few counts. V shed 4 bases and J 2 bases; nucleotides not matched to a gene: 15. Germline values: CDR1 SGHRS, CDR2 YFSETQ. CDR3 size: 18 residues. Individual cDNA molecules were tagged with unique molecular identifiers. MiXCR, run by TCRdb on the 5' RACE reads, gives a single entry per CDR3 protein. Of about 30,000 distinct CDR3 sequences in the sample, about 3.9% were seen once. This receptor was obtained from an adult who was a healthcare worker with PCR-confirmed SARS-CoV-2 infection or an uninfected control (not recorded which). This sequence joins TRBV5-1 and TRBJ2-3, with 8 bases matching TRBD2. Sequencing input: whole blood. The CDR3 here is CASSDPRWAGGSTDTQYF. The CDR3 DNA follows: TGCGCCAGCAGCGACCCAAGGTGGGCGGGAGGATCCACAGATACGCAGTATTTT.